One sample yielded the 27 T cell receptor beta chains listed below, sequenced in a study of blood T cell repertoires in COVID-19. The method was immunoSEQ multiplex PCR; TCRdb's version includes in-frame clones alone and lacks a portion of them. Found here are 34,000 or so clones, 87% of them singletons; the top ten hold around 2%. Sequencing was done on a sample of peripheral blood. Receptors originate from a man over 45 with active or convalescent COVID-19.

V and J are TRBV6-1 and TRBJ2-7, with 9 bases lining up with TRBD2. CDR3 length: 14 residues. With 6 bases clipped from V and 5 bases from J, the junction kept 8 bases outside the gene matches. Per germline, CDR1 MNHNS and CDR2 SASEGT. The CDR3 here is CASRVSGSGDEQYF. In nucleotides, the CDR3 is TGTGCCAGCAGGGTTAGCGGGAGTGGAGACGAGCAGTACTTC.

The chain is built from TRBV25-1 and TRBJ1-1, with 9 positions matching TRBD1. The trim removed 4 bases at V and 0 bases at J, leaving 0 bases unmatched. The CDR3 consists of 14 residues. Looked up from germline, CDR1 is MGHDK and CDR2 is SYGVNS. Here the CDR3 DNA reads TGTGCCAGCAGTGGGACAGGGGTGAACACTGAAGCTTTCTTT. Its protein is CASSGTGVNTEAFF. Supplemented by reference TRBV25-1 and TRBJ1-1, the full variable domain reads EADIYQTPRYLVIGTGKKITLECSQTMGHDKMYWYQQDPGMELHLIHYSYGVNSTEKGDLSSESTVSRIRTEHFPLTLESARPSHTSQYLCASSGTGVNTEAFFGQGTRLTVV.

This clone appeared once. The chain combines TRBV27 with TRBJ2-3; 12 nucleotides match TRBD2. The CDR3 extends over 17 amino acids. J gave up 6 bases and V 2 bases, and 9 bases lay outside the gene matches. Germline V gene data show CDR1 as MNHEY and CDR2 as SMNVEV (reference sequence). CDR3 region: CASSLRLAGGPRDTQYF. The CDR3 region has the DNA TGTGCCAGCAGTTTAAGGCTAGCGGGAGGGCCAAGGGATACGCAGTATTTT.

The chain is built from TRBV5-5 and TRBJ2-7; TRBD2 matches at 7 bases. The CDR3 extends over 15 amino acids. V gave up 4 bases and J gave up 0 bases; unmatched junction bases: 7. Germline V gene sequence: CDR1 SGHKS, CDR2 YYEKEE (reference sequence). CDR3 sequence: CASSQGRALSYEQYF. The CDR3 DNA is TGTGCCAGCAGCCAAGGGAGGGCTCTCTCCTACGAGCAGTACTTC.

V is TRBV28 and J is TRBJ2-1, with TRBD2 identical over 16 bases. Trimming removed 4 bases from V and 7 bases from J; junction bases left unmatched: 16. Germline values: CDR1 MDHEN, CDR2 SYDVKM. This CDR3 comprises 20 residues. CDR3 amino acids: CASSSRYLFQGLAGGNEQFF. In DNA, the CDR3 is TGTGCCAGCAGTTCGCGTTATCTCTTCCAGGGACTAGCGGGAGGGAATGAGCAGTTCTTC.

The chain is built from TRBV7-8 and TRBJ1-3; D ambiguous. V dropped 5 bases and J dropped 1 base, with 6 bases sitting between them. The CDR3 totals 13 residues. Germline V gives CDR1 SGHVS, CDR2 FQNEAQ. The CDR3 reads CASSPGSGNTIYF. The CDR3 DNA reads as TGTGCCAGCAGCCCCGGTTCTGGAAACACCATATATTTT.

This clone was counted between two and nine times. This rearrangement joins TRBV6-2 or TRBV6-3 to TRBJ1-5; D not certain. This CDR3 region has 17 residues. Trimming pared 4 bases from V and 0 bases from J, leaving 16 bases between. The germline gives CDR1 MNHEY, CDR2 SVGEGT. CDR3 coding DNA: TGTGCCAGCAGTTCGACTGCCGCGGGATATAGCAATCAGCCCCAGCATTTT. Residues: CASSSTAAGYSNQPQHF.

CDR3 region: CASSFKQGDTEAFF. In DNA, the CDR3 is TGCGCCAGCAGCTTCAAACAGGGGGACACTGAAGCTTTCTTT. The gene calls are TRBV5-1 and TRBJ1-1; TRBD1 matches at 8 bases. Germline CDR1 is SGHRS and CDR2 is YFSETQ. V shed 2 bases and J 3 bases; nucleotides not matched to a gene: 3. The CDR3 has 14 residues. Together with reference TRBV5-1 and TRBJ1-1, the CDR3 gives the full variable domain: KAGVTQTPRYLIKTRGQQVTLSCSPISGHRSVSWYQQTPGQGLQFLFEYFSETQRNKGNFPGRFSGRQFSNSRSEMNVSTLELGDSALYLCASSFKQGDTEAFFGQGTRLTVV.

The CDR3 loop is CASSLRYGTDIEAFF. The CDR3 nucleotides are TGTGCCAGCAGCTTGCGATATGGGACAGATATTGAAGCTTTCTTT. The chain links TRBV5-4 to TRBJ1-1; 7 nucleotides agree with TRBD1. The CDR3 covers 15 residues. The germline CDR1 and CDR2 sequences are SGHNT and YYREEE (reference sequence). V trimming: 1 base; J trimming: 7 bases; junction bases outside the gene matches: 10.

The chain recombines TRBV11-2 with TRBJ2-1; 9 nucleotides line up with TRBD2. Trimming took 1 base from V and 8 from J; bases not matched to a gene: 6. The CDR3 runs to 15 residues. Per the germline V gene, CDR1 is SGHAT and CDR2 is FQNNGV. The CDR3 DNA reads as TGTGCCAGCAGCTTAGTAGCGGGAGAGTCCTATGAGCAGTTCTTC. This gives the protein CASSLVAGESYEQFF.

Regarding this clone: Additional DNA sequences in this sample encode the identical CDR3. J is TRBJ2-1 and V is TRBV28; TRBD2 aligns across 8 bases. V was pared by 1 base and J by 4 bases, with 6 bases of the junction left unmatched. Germline V gene lookup returns CDR1 MDHEN and CDR2 SYDVKM. The CDR3 sequence is 16 residues long. CDR3 loop: CASSLFGLAEYNEQFF. As DNA, the CDR3 is TGTGCCAGCAGTTTATTCGGACTAGCAGAATACAATGAGCAGTTCTTC.

This chain connects TRBV3-1 (or the pseudogene TRBV3-2) to TRBJ1-1, with D possibly being TRBD1 (5 bases). V lost 3 bases and J lost 1, with 6 bases in between. Germline-derived CDR1 and CDR2 are LGHDT and YNNKEL (reference sequence). The CDR3 has 13 residues. The CDR3 coding sequence is TGTGCCAGCAGCCACGGACAGAACACTGAAGCTTTCTTT. It codes for CASSHGQNTEAFF.

The V gene is TRBV28, the J gene TRBJ2-2; D not certain. CDR1 is MDHEN, CDR2 SYDVKM, per germline. This CDR3 spans 14 amino acids. Trimming removed 2 bases at V and 5 bases at J, with 9 bases between. CDR3 sequence reads: CASSLMSLTGELFF. The CDR3 nucleotides read TGTGCCAGCAGTTTAATGAGTCTGACCGGGGAGCTGTTTTTT.

The chain links TRBV19 to TRBJ2-5, with 7 bases fitting TRBD1. Germline V CDR1 and CDR2: LNHDA, SQIVND (reference sequence). The J segment lost 2 bases and the V segment lost 7 bases, leaving 10 bases of the junction unmatched. The CDR3 loop spans 15 amino acids. The chain's CDR3 is CASKSAGGEQETQYF. In nucleotides, the CDR3 is TGTGCCAGTAAATCTGCAGGGGGAGAGCAAGAGACCCAGTACTTC.

V usage is TRBV19 and J usage is TRBJ1-5; 11 nucleotides align to TRBD1. The CDR3 has 18 residues. The V and J ends lost 8 bases and 6 bases, in that order; junction bases with no gene match: 18. Looked up from germline, CDR1 is LNHDA and CDR2 is SQIVND (reference sequence). DNA for the CDR3: TGTGCCAGTCACTCCTGGGGGACAGGGGGAATATCGGGTCAGCCCCAGCATTTT. Amino acid sequence: CASHSWGTGGISGQPQHF.

V usage is TRBV30 and J usage is TRBJ2-7, with D possibly matching TRBD2 (7 bases). Trimming removed 3 bases from V and 0 bases from J, with 21 bases in between. The CDR3 spans 17 residues. Germline values: CDR1 GTSNPN, CDR2 SVGIG (reference sequence). For the CDR3, the DNA is TGTGCCTGGAGGAGACCCTCCAGAGCGGGACACTCCTACGAGCAGTACTTC. It yields the protein CAWRRPSRAGHSYEQYF.

The sample holds a few counts of this clone. Its ends do not fully match the called genes, so a read error is possible. The chain has TRBV29-1 and TRBJ2-3; D unclear. Germline CDR1 is SQVTM and CDR2 is ANQGSEA. This CDR3 has 15 residues. The CDR3 region is CSVGYSPTSTDTQYF. As DNA, the CDR3 is TGCAGTGTTGGATATAGTCCCACTAGCACAGATACGCAGTATTTT.

The rearrangement joins TRBV6-5 to TRBJ1-5; 10 nucleotides align to TRBD1. The germline CDR1 and CDR2 sequences are MNHEY and SVGAGI. V dropped 10 bases and J dropped 0; count of bases not matched to a gene: 6. The length of the CDR3 is 15 residues. CDR3 coding DNA: TGTGCCACCCGGGACAGGGGATATAGCAATCAGCCCCAGCATTTT. Translated: CATRDRGYSNQPQHF.

The chain uses TRBV5-8 and TRBJ2-2, with unresolved D. Per germline, CDR1 SGHTS and CDR2 YDEGEE. V lost 0 bases, J lost 2 bases, and 8 bases lay in between. This CDR3 spans 15 amino acids. DNA of the CDR3: TGTGCCAGCAGCTTGGGGCAGATTAACACCGGGGAGCTGTTTTTT. Translating gives CASSLGQINTGELFF. Supplemented by reference TRBV5-8 and TRBJ2-2, the full variable domain reads EAGVTQSPTHLIKTRGQQATLRCSPISGHTSVYWYQQALGLGLQFLLWYDEGEERNRGNFPPRFSGRQFPNYSSELNVNALELEDSALYLCASSLGQINTGELFFGEGSRLTVL.

The chain couples TRBV27 to TRBJ2-3, with 7 positions matching TRBD1. With 3 bases clipped from V and 4 bases from J, the junction kept 7 bases outside the gene matches. CDR1 MNHEY and CDR2 SMNVEV come from the germline V gene (reference sequence). The CDR3 has 15 amino acids. As DNA, the CDR3 is TGTGCCAGCAGTTTCGACAGGGCCGCCTCAGATACGCAGTATTTT. Its protein is CASSFDRAASDTQYF.

V and J are TRBV5-1 and TRBJ1-4, with 9 nucleotides matching TRBD1. The CDR3 extends over 14 amino acids. J lost 8 bases, V lost 4 bases, and 6 bases had no gene match. Germline CDR1 and CDR2: SGHRS and YFSETQ. The CDR3 region is CASSEGQGGEKLFF. The CDR3 nucleotides are TGCGCCAGCAGCGAGGGACAGGGAGGGGAAAAACTGTTTTTT.

The rearrangement uses TRBV7-2 and TRBJ1-5; unclear D gene. The V gene lost 1 base and the J gene lost 1 base, with 11 bases spanning the gap. CDR3 length equals 16 residues. CDR1 SGHTA and CDR2 FQGNSA come from the germline V gene. As DNA, the CDR3 is TGTGCCAGCAGCTTAGTATATGCGGGGAGCAATCAGCCCCAGCATTTT. It encodes CASSLVYAGSNQPQHF.

This chain connects TRBV4-1 to TRBJ2-1, with TRBD2 as a possible D gene (6 bases). This CDR3 has 18 amino acids. V lost 1 base to trimming and J lost 9 bases, with 25 bases between them. The V gene's germline CDR1 is MGHRA and CDR2 YSYEKL. CDR3 coding DNA: TGCGCCAGCAGCCAAGCCAGATCGGCTAGCGTTAAAGCGGCTGAGCAGTTCTTC. It yields the protein CASSQARSASVKAAEQFF.

The chain combines TRBV9 with TRBJ2-3; 10 nucleotides line up with TRBD2. V lost 4 bases and J lost 1; bases outside the gene matches: 3. The CDR3 loop spans 15 amino acids. Germline values: CDR1 SGDLS, CDR2 YYNGEE. CDR3 residues: CASSPGTSGTDTQYF. As DNA, the CDR3 is TGTGCCAGCAGCCCCGGGACTAGCGGCACAGATACGCAGTATTTT.

The chain is built from TRBV4-3 and TRBJ2-5, with 8 bases lining up with TRBD1. The CDR3 consists of 16 residues. Germline CDR1 and CDR2: LGHNA and YSLEER. The J segment lost 1 base and the V segment lost 0 bases, leaving 4 bases of the junction unmatched. The CDR3 DNA is TGCGCCAGCAGCCAAGATTGGCAGGGGGCCCAAGAGACCCAGTACTTC. Translating it yields CASSQDWQGAQETQYF.

V and J are TRBV18 and TRBJ2-7; 7 nucleotides match TRBD1. Germline CDR1 reads KGHSH; CDR2 reads LQKENI. The V and J ends lost 3 bases and 1 base, in that order; junction bases with no gene match: 3. This CDR3 has 14 amino acids. As DNA, the CDR3 is TGTGCCAGCTCACCTCCGGGACAGTCCTACGAGCAGTACTTC. This gives the protein CASSPPGQSYEQYF.

In this sample, this clone turned up a few times. This sequence joins TRBV5-4 and TRBJ2-5; 7 bases match TRBD1. V lost 2 bases to trimming and J lost 5 bases; unmatched junction nucleotides: 6. Germline assignment: CDR1 SGHNT and CDR2 YYREEE (reference sequence). This CDR3 spans 14 amino acids. CDR3: CASSLQGTSETQYF. The CDR3 DNA sequence: TGTGCCAGCAGCTTACAGGGGACCTCGGAGACCCAGTACTTC.